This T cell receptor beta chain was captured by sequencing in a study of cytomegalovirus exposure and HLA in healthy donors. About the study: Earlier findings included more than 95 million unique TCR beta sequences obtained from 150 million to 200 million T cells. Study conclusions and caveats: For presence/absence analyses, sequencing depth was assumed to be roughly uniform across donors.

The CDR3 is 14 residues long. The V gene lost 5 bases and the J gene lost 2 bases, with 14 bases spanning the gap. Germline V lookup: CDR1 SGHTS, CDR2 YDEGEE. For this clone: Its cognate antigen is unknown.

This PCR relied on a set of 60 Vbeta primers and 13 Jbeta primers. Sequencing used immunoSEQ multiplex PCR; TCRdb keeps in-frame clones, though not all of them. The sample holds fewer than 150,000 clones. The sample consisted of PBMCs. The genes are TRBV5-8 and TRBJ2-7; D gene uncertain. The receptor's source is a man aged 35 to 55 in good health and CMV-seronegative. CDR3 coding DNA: TGTGCCAGCAGGACTCCGCTGATGGCCTACGAGCAGTACTTC. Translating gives CASRTPLMAYEQYF. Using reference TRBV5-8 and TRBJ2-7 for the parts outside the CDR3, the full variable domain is EAGVTQSPTHLIKTRGQQATLRCSPISGHTSVYWYQQALGLGLQFLLWYDEGEERNRGNFPPRFSGRQFPNYSSELNVNALELEDSALYLCASRTPLMAYEQYFGPGTRLTVT.